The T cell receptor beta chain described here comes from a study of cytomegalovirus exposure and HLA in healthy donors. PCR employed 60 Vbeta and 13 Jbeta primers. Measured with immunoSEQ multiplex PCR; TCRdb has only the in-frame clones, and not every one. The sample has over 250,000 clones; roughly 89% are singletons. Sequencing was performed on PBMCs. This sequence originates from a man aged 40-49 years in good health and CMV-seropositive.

The CDR3 here is CASSFSGKDGYTF. CDR3 in DNA: TGTGCCAGCAGTTTTTCGGGGAAAGATGGCTACACCTTC. V usage is TRBV28 and J usage is TRBJ1-2, with D hard to call. From germline, CDR1 is MDHEN and CDR2 SYDVKM. This CDR3 is built from 13 residues. V shed 3 bases and J shed 6 bases, with 11 bases lying between them.